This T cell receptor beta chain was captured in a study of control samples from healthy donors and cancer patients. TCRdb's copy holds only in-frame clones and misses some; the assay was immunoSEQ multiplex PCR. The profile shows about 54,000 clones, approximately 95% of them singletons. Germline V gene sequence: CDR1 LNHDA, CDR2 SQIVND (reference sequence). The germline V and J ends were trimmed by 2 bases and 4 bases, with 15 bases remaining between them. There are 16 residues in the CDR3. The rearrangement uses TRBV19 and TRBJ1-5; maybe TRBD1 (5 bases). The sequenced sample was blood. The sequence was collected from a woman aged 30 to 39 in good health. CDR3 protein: CASSIRVGAPNQPQHF. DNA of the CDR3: TGTGCCAGTAGTATACGAGTAGGGGCCCCAAATCAGCCCCAGCATTTT.